This T cell receptor beta chain was captured by sequencing in a study of cytomegalovirus exposure and HLA in healthy donors. The repertoire was sequenced with immunoSEQ multiplex PCR; TCRdb's copy has only in-frame clones and lacks some. Among some 90,000 clones listed, about 96% were seen once. Losses at the gene ends were 2 bases for V and 0 bases for J; bases not matched to a gene: 16. Germline values: CDR1 MNHNS, CDR2 SASEGT. This CDR3 is built from 19 residues. Sequencing was carried out using PBMCs. The genes are TRBV6-1 and TRBJ2-7, with 7 bases identical to TRBD1. The sequence was obtained from a man aged 18 to 35 in good health and CMV-seronegative. In nucleotides, the CDR3 is TGTGCCAGCAGTGAATTTTTCTGGTCGACCCGGACAGGCTCCTACGAGCAGTACTTC. Its translation: CASSEFFWSTRTGSYEQYF.